This TCR beta chain comes out of a study of human T cells and chemical hapten exposure. Study results and limitations: While controls formed fewer of them, expanded TCRs formed significantly more large CDR3 similarity clusters. DPC sensitization did not alter TCRs above 1 in 1000 frequency.

The time point here: patch test 2, 6 weeks after DPC sensitization. Treatment denoted: therapeutic diphenylcyclopropenone sensitization with weekly scalp DPC. Prior to each patch test being applied, blood was drawn. Each donor was an alopecia patient between 18 and 70 years of age who qualified for DPC. Germline V gene sequence: CDR1 MNHEY, CDR2 SVGAGI. The V end lost 0 bases, the J end lost 3 bases, and 12 bases lay between the germline ends. The CDR3 covers 15 residues. This clonotype was picked up a small number of times. The antigen remains unidentified. TCRdb analysed the RACE reads with MiXCR anew, one entry per CDR3 protein. The sample holds hundreds of thousands of distinct CDR3 sequences, more than 5% seen once.

The V call is TRBV6-5, the J call TRBJ2-7; D not certain. This TCR was sampled from a woman under 30 with alopecia areata. Some clones in this sample may be carry-over from other donors' samples. The sequenced sample was whole blood, obtained in connection with sensitization to the hapten diphenylcyclopropenone (DPC). The CDR3 nucleotides read TGTGCCAGCAGTTACTCTCGCGGCCCCAACTACGAGCAGTACTTC. Protein sequence: CASSYSRGPNYEQYF.